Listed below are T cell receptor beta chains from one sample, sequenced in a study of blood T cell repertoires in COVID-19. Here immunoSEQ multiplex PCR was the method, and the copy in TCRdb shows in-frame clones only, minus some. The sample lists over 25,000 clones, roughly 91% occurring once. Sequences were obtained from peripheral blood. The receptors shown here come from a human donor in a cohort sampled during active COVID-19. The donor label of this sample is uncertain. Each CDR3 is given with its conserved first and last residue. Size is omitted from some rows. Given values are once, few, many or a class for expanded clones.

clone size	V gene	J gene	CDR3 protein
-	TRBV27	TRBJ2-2	CASRITGGTNTGELFF
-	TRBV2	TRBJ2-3	CASKSRTDTQYF
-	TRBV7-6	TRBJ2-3	CASSLTGRQGYADTQYF
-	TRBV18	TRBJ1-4	CASSAGPNEKLFF
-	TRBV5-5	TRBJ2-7	CASSLARYEQYF
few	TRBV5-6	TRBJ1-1	CASSFWGPYTEAFF
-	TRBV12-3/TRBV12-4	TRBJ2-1	CASSWIRGNEQFF
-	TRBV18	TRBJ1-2	CASSPSGQGGYGYTF
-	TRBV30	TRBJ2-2	CAWKGAGVGTGELFF
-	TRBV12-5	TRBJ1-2	CASSGARGNYGYTF
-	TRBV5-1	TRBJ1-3	CASSSDSFSGNTIYF
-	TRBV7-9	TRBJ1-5	CASSPGQGRAQPQHF
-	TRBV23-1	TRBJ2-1	CADLSVGFQSSYNEQFF
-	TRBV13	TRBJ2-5	CASSLGGEYQETQYF
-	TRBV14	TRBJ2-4	CASSPLEAKNIQYF
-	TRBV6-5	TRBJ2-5	CASTRGSMGETQYF
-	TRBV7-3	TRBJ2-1	CASSRTREGEQFF
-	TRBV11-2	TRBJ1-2	CASSAGGYYGYTF
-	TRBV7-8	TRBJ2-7	CASSPGQGAYEQYF
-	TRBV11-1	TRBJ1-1	CASSLGQGRINTEAFF
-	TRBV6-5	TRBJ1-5	CASSYVGFSNQPQHF
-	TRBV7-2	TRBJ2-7	CASSTATYEQYF
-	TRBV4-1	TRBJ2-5	CASSQPGQETQYF
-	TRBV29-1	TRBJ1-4	CSVEVETIPRKLFF
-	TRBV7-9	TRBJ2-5	CASSHNSGGTQETQYF
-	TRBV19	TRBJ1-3	CASSSQGGNTIYF
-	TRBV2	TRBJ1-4	CASSTSRPRTNEKLFF
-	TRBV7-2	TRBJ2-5	CASSRLRVVGETQYF
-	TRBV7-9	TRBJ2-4	CASSLAQGLAKNIQYF
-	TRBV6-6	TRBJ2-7	CASRTGTGDREQYF
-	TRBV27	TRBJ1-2	CASSPSRLSRGYTF
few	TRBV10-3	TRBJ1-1	CATGDRMNTEAFF
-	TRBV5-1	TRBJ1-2	CASSLVGGVANYGYTF
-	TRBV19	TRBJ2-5	CASSYNPPGLAISETQYF
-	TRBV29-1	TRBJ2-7	CSVAPLGGGDGEQYF
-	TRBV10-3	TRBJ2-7	CAISEHYEQYF
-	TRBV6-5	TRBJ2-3	CASTGAGGADTQYF
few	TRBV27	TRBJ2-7	CASSPPAYEQYF
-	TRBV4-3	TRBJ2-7	CASSPGQGGRREQYF
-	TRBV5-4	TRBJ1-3	CASSFGQGGPYSGNTIYF
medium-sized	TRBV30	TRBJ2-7	CAWSDTGYGIYEQYF
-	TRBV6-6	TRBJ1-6	CASSSQGGGVSPLHF
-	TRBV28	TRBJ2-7	CASSFGGSYEQYF
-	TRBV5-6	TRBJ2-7	CASSIGTSSYEQYF
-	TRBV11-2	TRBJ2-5	CASSFPGLAGGTQYF
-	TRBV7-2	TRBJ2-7	CASSPRTGGINSYEQYF
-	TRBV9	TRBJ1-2	CASTLGQGINYGYTF
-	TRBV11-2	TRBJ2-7	CASSAASSGGPNEQYF